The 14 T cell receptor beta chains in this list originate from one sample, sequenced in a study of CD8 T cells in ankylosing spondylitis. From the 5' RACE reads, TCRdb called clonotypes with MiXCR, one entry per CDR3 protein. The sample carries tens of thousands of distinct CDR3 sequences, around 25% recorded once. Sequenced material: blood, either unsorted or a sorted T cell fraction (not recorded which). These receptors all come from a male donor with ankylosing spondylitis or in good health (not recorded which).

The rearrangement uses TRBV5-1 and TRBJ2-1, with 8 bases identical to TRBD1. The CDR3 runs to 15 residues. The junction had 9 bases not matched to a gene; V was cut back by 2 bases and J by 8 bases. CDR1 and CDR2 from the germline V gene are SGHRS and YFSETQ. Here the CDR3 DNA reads TGCGCCAGCAGCTTAGGTCTCAGGGGGCATGATGAGCAGTTCTTC. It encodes CASSLGLRGHDEQFF.

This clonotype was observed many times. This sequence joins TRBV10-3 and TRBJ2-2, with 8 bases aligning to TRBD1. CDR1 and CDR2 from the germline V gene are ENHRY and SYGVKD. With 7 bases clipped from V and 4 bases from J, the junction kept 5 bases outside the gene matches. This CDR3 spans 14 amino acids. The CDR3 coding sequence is TGTGCCATCACCCAGGGGGCGGTCACCGGGGAGCTGTTTTTT. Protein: CAITQGAVTGELFF.

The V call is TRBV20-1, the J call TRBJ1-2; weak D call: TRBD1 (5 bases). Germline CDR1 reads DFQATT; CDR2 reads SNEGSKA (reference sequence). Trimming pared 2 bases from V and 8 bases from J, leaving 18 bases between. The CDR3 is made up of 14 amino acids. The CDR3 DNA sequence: TGCAGTGCTAGACCCGGGGGATCGTATTGGGGCTACACCTTC. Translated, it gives CSARPGGSYWGYTF.

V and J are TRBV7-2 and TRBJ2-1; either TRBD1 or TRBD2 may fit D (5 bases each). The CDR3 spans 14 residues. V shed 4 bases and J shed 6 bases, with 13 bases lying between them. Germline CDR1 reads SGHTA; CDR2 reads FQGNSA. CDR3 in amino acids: CASSSRGAANEQFF. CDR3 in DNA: TGTGCCAGCAGCTCGAGGGGTGCGGCCAATGAGCAGTTCTTC.

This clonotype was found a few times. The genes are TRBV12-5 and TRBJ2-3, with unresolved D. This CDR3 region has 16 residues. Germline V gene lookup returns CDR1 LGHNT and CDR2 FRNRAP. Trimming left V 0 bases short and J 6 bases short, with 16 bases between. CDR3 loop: CASGLVVTPITDTQYF. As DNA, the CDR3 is TGTGCTAGTGGTTTGGTAGTGACCCCGATCACCGATACGCAGTATTTT.

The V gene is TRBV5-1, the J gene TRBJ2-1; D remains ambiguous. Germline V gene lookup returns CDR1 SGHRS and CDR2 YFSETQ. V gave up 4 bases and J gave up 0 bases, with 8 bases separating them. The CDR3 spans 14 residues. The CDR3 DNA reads TGCGCCAGCAGCGGGCTGGGCTCCTACAATGAGCAGTTCTTC. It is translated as CASSGLGSYNEQFF.

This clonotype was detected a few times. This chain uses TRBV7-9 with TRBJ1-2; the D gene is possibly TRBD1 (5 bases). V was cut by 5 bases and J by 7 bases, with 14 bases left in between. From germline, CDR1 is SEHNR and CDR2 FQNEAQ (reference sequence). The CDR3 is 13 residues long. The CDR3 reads CASSDGTDLGYTF. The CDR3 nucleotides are TGTGCCAGCAGCGACGGGACGGATCTTGGCTACACCTTC.

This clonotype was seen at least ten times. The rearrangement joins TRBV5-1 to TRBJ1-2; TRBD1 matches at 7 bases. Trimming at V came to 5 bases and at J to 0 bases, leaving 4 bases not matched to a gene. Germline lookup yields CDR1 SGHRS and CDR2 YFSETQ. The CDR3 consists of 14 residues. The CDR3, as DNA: TGCGCCAGCAGGGACGGGACAGCTAACTATGGCTACACCTTC. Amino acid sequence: CASRDGTANYGYTF.

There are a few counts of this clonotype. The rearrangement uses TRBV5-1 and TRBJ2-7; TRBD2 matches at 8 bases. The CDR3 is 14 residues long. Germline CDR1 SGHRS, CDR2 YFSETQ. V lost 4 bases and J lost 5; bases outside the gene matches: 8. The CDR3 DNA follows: TGCGCCAGCAGCACCGGGAGGGCCGAGGACGAGCAGTACTTC. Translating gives CASSTGRAEDEQYF.

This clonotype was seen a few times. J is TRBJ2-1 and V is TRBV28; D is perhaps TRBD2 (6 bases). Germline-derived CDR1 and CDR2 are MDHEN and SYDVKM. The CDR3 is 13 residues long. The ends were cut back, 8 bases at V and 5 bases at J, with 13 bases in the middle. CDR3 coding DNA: TGTGCCAGCCTTCGCGGGGAGGACAATGAGCAGTTCTTC. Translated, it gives CASLRGEDNEQFF.

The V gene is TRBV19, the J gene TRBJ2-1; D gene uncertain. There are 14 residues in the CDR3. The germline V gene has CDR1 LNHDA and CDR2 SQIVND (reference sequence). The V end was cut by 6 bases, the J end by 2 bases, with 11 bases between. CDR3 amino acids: CASSTRATYNEQFF. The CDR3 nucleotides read TGTGCCAGTAGCACTCGAGCCACCTACAATGAGCAGTTCTTC.

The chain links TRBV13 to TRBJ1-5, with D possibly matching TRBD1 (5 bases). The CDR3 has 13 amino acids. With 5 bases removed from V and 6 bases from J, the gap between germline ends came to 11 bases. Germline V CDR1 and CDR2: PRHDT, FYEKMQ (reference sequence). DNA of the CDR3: TGTGCCAGCAGCCACCAGGGAGGTCAGCCCCAGCATTTT. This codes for CASSHQGGQPQHF.

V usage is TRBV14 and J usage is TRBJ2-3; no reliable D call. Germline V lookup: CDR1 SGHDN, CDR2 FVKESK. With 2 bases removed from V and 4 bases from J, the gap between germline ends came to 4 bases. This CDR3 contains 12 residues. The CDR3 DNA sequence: TGTGCCAGCAGCCAAAGGGCAGATACGCAGTATTTT. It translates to CASSQRADTQYF.

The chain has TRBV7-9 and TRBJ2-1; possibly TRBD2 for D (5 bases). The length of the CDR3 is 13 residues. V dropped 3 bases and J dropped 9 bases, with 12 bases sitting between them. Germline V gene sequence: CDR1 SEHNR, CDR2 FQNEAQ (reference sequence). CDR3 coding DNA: TGTGCCAGCAGCTTCGCCCCGCGGGTTGAGCAGTTCTTC. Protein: CASSFAPRVEQFF.